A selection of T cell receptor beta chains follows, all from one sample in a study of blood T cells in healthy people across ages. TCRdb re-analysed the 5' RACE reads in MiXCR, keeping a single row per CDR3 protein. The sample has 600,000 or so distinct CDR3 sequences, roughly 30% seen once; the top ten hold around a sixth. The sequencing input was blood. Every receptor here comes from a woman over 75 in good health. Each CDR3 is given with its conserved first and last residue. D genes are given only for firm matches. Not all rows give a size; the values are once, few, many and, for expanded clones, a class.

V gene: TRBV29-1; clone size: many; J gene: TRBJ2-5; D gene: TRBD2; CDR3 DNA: TGCAGCGCCCTCGCCGGGGGGGGAGAGACCCAGTACTTC; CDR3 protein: CSALAGGGETQYF
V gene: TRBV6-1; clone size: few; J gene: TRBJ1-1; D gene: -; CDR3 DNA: TGTGCCAGCAGACCCCTCTCGGGCATTGGGGATGTCGACACTGAAGCTTTCTTT; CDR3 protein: CASRPLSGIGDVDTEAFF
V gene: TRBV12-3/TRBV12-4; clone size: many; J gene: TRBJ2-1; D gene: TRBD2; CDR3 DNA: TGTGCCAGCAGTTTGAGCAGCGGGGGCTACAATGAGCAGTTCTTC; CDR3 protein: CASSLSSGGYNEQFF
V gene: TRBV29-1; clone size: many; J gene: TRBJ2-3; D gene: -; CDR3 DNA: TGCAGCGTTGAAGATCTTGGCGGTAGCACAGATACGCAGTATTTT; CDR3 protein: CSVEDLGGSTDTQYF
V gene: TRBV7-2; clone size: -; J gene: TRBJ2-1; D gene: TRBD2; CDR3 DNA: TGTGCCAGCAGCCCCCCGGGGGTAGCGGGAGGTGGGAATGAGCAGTTCTTC; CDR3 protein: CASSPPGVAGGGNEQFF
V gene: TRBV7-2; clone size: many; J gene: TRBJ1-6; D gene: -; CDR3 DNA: TGTGCCAGCAGCTTTCGGACTTCTTCACCCCTCCACTTT; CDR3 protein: CASSFRTSSPLHF
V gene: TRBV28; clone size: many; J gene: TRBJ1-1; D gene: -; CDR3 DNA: TGTGCCAGCAGCCCAGGGGTGAACACTGAAGCTTTCTTT; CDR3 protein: CASSPGVNTEAFF
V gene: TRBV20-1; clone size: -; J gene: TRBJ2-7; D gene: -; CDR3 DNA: TGCAGTGCCATTGGGACGTTCCTCGAGCAGTACTTC; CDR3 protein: CSAIGTFLEQYF
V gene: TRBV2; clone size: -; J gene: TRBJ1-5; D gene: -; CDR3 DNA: TGTGCCAGCAGTGAATACTGGGGGGACCAGCCCCAGCATTTT; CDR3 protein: CASSEYWGDQPQHF
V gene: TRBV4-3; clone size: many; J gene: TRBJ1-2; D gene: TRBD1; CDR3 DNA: TGCGCCAGCAGCCCGCCGGGACAGGGTTCTTCGAGCTACACCTTC; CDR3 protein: CASSPPGQGSSSYTF
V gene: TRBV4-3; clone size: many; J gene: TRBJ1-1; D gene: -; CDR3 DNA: TGCGCCAGCAGCCACCGAGGCACTGAAGCTTTCTTT; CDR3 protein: CASSHRGTEAFF
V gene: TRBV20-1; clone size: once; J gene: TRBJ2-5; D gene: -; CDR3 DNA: TGCAGTGCTCGTACGGAGGGTCCAATAATTCAAGAGACCCAGTACTTC; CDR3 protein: CSARTEGPIIQETQYF
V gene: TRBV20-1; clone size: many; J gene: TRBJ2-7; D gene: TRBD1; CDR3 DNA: TGCAGTGCCCTGGACCAGGGGGCCCCCTACGAGCAGTACTTC; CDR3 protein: CSALDQGAPYEQYF
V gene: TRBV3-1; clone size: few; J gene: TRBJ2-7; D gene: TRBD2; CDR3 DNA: TGTGCCAGCGGCCAAGATCGAATAGCGGGGCGGCGCGAGCAGTACTTC; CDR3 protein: CASGQDRIAGRREQYF
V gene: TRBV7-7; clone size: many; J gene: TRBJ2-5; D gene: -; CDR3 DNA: TGTGCTAGCAGCCGGAAACGTTCAGGGTACCAAGAGACCCAGTACTTC; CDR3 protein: CASSRKRSGYQETQYF
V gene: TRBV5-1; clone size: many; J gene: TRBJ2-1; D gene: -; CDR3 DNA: TGCGCCAGCAGCGTGCCGGGACTTCTTTTTAATGAGCAGTTCTTC; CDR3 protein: CASSVPGLLFNEQFF
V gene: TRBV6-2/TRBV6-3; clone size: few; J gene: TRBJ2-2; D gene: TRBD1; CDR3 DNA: TGTGCCAGCAGTTACCCCACAGGGGGCATCACCGGGGAGCTGTTTTTT; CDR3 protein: CASSYPTGGITGELFF
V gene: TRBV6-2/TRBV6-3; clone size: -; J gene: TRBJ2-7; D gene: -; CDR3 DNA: TGTGCCAGCAGTTACTCGCGGTTATTACTCTACGAGCAGTACTTC; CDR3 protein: CASSYSRLLLYEQYF
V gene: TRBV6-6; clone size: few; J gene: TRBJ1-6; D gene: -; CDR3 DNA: TGTGCCAGCAGCTCCTATGGGAGCTCCTATAATTCACCCCTCCACTTT; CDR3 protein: CASSSYGSSYNSPLHF
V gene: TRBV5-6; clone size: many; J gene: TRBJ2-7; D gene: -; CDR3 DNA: TGTGCCAGCAGCTTGGTTTCCGAGGTCTACGAGCAGTACTTC; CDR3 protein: CASSLVSEVYEQYF
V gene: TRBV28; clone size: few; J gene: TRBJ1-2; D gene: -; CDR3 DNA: TGTGCCAGCAGATCGGAAGGGCCCCGGCACGGCTACACCTTC; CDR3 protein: CASRSEGPRHGYTF
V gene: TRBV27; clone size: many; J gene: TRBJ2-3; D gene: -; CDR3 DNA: TGTGCCAGCAGTTTCCTGGTCTCTAGCACAGATACGCAGTATTTT; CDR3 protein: CASSFLVSSTDTQYF
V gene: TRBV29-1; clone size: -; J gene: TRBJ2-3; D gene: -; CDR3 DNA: TGCAGCGGTGTCCGTCGGGCCGGAGCTTACACAGATACGCAGTATTTT; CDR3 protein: CSGVRRAGAYTDTQYF
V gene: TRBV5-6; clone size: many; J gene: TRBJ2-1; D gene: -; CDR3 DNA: TGTGCCAGCAGCTTGGCCAGTAATGAGCAGTTCTTC; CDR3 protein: CASSLASNEQFF
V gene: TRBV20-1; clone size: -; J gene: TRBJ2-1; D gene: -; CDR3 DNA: TGCAGTGCTAGAGCGGAGGGCGGGGAGCAGTTCTTC; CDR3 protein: CSARAEGGEQFF
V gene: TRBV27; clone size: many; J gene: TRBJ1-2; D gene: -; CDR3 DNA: TGTGCCAGCAGTTTGCGGGTCAGCTTAACTAACTATGGCTACACCTTC; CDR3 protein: CASSLRVSLTNYGYTF
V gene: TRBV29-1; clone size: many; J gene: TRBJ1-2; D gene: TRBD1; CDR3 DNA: TGCAGCGCTGGACAGGGCAGTAACTATGGCTACACCTTC; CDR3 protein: CSAGQGSNYGYTF
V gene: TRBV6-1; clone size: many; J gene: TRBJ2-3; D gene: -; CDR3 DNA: TGTGCCAGCAGCGTTCAGGGACGAAACACAGATACGCAGTATTTT; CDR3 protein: CASSVQGRNTDTQYF
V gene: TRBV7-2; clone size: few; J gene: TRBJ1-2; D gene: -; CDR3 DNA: TGTGCCAGCAGCTTCCGGGACGCGAGGCGTGGCTACACCTTC; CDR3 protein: CASSFRDARRGYTF
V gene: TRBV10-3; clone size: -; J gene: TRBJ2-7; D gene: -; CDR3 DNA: TGTGCCATCATGGCCAGTGGTGGTACGGGCTACGAGCAGTACTTC; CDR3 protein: CAIMASGGTGYEQYF
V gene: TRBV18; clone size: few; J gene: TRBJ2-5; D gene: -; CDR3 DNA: TGTGCCAGCTCACCTCAGGGTCCCCGAGAGACCCAGTACTTC; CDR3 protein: CASSPQGPRETQYF
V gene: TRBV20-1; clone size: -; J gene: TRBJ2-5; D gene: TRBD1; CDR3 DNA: TGCAGTGCTAGAGATGCCCACAGGGGGGACAATGAGCAGTACTTC; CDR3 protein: CSARDAHRGDNEQYF
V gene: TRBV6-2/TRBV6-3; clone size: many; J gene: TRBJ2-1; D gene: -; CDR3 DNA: TGTGCCAGCAGTTACACAGGGAGGAAGTTCTTC; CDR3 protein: CASSYTGRKFF
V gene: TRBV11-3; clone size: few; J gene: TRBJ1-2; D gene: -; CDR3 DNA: TGTGCCAGCAGCTTAGATCCCCGTCGACAGGAGCCTAACTATGGCTACACCTTC; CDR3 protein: CASSLDPRRQEPNYGYTF
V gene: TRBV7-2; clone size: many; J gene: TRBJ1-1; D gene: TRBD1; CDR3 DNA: TGTGCCAGCAGCCGACGGACAGGGGGCCTGAACACTGAAGCTTTCTTT; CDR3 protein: CASSRRTGGLNTEAFF
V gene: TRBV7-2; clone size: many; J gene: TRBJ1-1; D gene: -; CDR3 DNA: TGTGCCAGCAGCTCCGCCGGGGGGAGTACTGAAGCTTTCTTT; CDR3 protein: CASSSAGGSTEAFF
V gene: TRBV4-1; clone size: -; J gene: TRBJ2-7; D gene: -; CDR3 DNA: TGCGCCAGCAGCCAAGTGGGCCCCTCCTACGAGCAGTACTTC; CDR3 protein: CASSQVGPSYEQYF
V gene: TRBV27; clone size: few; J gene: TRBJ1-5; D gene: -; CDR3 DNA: TGTGCCAGCAGCTTTATTGGCCCCGATGGACAGAGCAATCAGCCCCAGCATTTT; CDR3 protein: CASSFIGPDGQSNQPQHF
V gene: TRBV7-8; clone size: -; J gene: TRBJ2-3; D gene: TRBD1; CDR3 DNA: TGTGCCAGCAGCTGTGGGACAGTCGCAGATACGCAGTATTTT; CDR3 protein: CASSCGTVADTQYF
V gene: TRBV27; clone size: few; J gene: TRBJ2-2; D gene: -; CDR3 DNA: TGTGCCAGCAGTCAAACCTCAATGGTAAACACCGGGGAGCTGTTTTTT; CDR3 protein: CASSQTSMVNTGELFF
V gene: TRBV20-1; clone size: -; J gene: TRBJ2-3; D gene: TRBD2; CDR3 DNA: TGCAGTGCTAGAGGGGGACTAGCGGGGGTGGGCACAGATACGCAGTATTTT; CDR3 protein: CSARGGLAGVGTDTQYF
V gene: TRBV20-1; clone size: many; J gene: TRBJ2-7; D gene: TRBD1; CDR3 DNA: TGCAGTGCTGCAGTGGGACAGATCTCCTACGAGCAGTACTTC; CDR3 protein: CSAAVGQISYEQYF
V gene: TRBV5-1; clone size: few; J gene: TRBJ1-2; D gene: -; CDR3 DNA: TGCGCCAGCAGCTTGGAGAGGGGCTTCAACTATGGCTACACCTTC; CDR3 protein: CASSLERGFNYGYTF
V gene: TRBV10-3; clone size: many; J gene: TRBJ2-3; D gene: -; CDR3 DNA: TGTGCCATCCGTGGGGTATGGATGGATACGCAGTATTTT; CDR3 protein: CAIRGVWMDTQYF
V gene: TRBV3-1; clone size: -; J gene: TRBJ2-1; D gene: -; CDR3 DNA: TGTGCCGGCAGCCAAGAAGCGTTTGGCGGGGCCTATCTCAATGAGCAGTTCTTC; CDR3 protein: CAGSQEAFGGAYLNEQFF
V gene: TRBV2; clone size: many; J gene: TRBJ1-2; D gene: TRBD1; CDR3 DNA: TGTGCCAGCATGAGGGACAGGGAAGGCGGTGGCTACACCTTC; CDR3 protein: CASMRDREGGGYTF